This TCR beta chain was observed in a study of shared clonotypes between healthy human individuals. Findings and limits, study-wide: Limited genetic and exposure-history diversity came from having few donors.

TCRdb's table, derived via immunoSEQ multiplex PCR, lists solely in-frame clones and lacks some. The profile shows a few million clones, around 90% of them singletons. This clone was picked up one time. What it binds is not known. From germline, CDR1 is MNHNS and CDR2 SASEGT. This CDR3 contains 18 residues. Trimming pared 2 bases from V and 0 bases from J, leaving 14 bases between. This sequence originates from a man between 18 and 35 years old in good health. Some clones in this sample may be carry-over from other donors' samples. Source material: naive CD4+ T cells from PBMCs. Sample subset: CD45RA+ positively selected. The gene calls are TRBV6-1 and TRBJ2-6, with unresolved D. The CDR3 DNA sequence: TGTGCCAGCAGTGAACCAGCGAGTTTTTACTCTGGGGCCAACGTCCTGACTTTC. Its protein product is CASSEPASFYSGANVLTF.